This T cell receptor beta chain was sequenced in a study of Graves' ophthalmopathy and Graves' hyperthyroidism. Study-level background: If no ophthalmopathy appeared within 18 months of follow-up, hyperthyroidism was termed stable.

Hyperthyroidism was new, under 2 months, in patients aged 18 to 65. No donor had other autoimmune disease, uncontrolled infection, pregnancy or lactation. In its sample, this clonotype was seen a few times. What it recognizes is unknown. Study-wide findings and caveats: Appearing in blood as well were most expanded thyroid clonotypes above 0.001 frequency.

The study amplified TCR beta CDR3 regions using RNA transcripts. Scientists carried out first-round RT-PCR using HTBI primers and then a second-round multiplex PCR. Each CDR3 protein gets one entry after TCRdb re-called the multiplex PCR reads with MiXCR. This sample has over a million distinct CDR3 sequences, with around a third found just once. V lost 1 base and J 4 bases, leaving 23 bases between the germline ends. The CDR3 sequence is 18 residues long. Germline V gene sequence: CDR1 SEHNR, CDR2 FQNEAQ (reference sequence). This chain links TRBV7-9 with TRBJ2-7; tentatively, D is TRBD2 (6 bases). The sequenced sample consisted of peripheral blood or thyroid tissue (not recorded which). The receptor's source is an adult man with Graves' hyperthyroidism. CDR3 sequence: CASSLGSGTFSRSYEQYF. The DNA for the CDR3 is TGTGCCAGCAGCTTAGGTAGCGGTACGTTCTCAAGATCGTACGAGCAGTACTTC.